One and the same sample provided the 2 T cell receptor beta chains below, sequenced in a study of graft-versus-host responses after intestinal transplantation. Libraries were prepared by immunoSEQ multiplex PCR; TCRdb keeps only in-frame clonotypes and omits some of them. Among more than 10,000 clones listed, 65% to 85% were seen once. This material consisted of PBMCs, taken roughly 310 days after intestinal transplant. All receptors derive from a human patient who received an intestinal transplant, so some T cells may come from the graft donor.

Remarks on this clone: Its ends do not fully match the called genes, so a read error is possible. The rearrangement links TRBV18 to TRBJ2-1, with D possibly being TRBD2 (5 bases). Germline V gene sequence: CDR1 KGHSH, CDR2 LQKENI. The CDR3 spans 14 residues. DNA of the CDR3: TGTGCCAGCTCACCAGGCGGACTCTGGACTGAGCAGCTCTTC. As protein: CASSPGGLWTEQLF. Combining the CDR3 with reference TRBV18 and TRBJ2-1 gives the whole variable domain NAGVMQNPRHLVRRRGQEARLRCSPMKGHSHVYWYRQLPEEGLKFMVYLQKENIIDESGMPKERFSAEFPKEGPSILRIQQVVRGDSAAYFCASSPGGLWTEQLFGPGTRLTVL.

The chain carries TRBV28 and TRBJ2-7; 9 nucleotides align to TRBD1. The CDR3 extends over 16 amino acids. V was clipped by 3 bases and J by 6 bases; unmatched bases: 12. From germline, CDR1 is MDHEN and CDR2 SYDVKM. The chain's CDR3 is CASSFLWGTGTGEQYF. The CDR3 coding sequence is TGTGCCAGCAGTTTTCTTTGGGGGACAGGGACGGGCGAGCAGTACTTC. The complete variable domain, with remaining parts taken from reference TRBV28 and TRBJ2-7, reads DVKVTQSSRYLVKRTGEKVFLECVQDMDHENMFWYRQDPGLGLRLIYFSYDVKMKEKGDIPEGYSVSREKKERFSLILESASTNQTSMYLCASSFLWGTGTGEQYFGPGTRLTVT.